This T cell receptor (beta chain) was captured by sequencing in a study of control samples from healthy donors and cancer patients. This clone turned up a few times. Only in-frame clones appear in the TCRdb table, and some are missing; sequencing was by immunoSEQ multiplex PCR. The sample yields about 100,000 clones, 92% seen once. Unmatched junction bases numbered 10, after V lost 6 bases and J lost 10 bases. The length of the CDR3 is 13 residues. Per the germline V gene, CDR1 is WNHNN and CDR2 is SYGVQD (reference sequence). This clonotype was obtained from a young woman in good health. What was sequenced was blood. The gene calls are TRBV10-1 and TRBJ1-1, with TRBD1 matching 8 bases. CDR3 sequence reads: CASRARQGTRAFF. In DNA form, the CDR3 reads TGCGCCAGCAGGGCCCGACAGGGGACTCGAGCTTTCTTT.